These 17 T cell receptor beta chains were all obtained from the same sample, sequenced in a study of early T cells in non-severe SARS-CoV-2 infection. TCRdb ran MiXCR on the 5' RACE reads and lists one entry per CDR3 protein. The repertoire holds more than 25,000 distinct CDR3 sequences, with roughly 5.3% as singletons. Sequencing was performed on whole blood. All receptors derive from an adult who was a healthcare worker with PCR-confirmed SARS-CoV-2 infection or an uninfected control (not recorded which).

This clonotype has at least ten counts. V is TRBV20-1 and J is TRBJ1-2, with 12 bases aligning to TRBD1. Trimming took 2 bases from V and 2 from J; bases not matched to a gene: 12. Germline CDR1 DFQATT, CDR2 SNEGSKA (reference sequence). The CDR3 runs 18 residues. The CDR3 nucleotides read TGCAGTGCTAGATCCCCGCGGGACAGGGGGCTCGGGAACTATGGCTACACCTTC. Protein: CSARSPRDRGLGNYGYTF.

Many counts were recorded for this clonotype. The V and J genes are TRBV7-9 and TRBJ2-1, with 10 bases identical to TRBD2. The CDR3 loop spans 13 amino acids. V lost 7 bases and J lost 9; bases outside the gene matches: 6. Germline V CDR1 and CDR2: SEHNR, FQNEAQ (reference sequence). In nucleotides, the CDR3 is TGTGCCAGCATGCTAGCGGGAGTGATTGAGCAGTTCTTC. Residues: CASMLAGVIEQFF.

There are many counts of this clonotype. The chain recombines TRBV21-1 with TRBJ1-1. TRBV21-1 is classified as a pseudogene. CDR3 length equals 20 residues. This chain's CDR3 is CASSATMGGEPNYSNTEAFF. CDR3 nucleotide sequence: TGTGCCAGCAGCGCTACCATGGGGGGAGAGCCTAACTACTCGAACACTGAAGCTTTCTTT.

In its sample, this clonotype was seen many times. This chain uses TRBV7-3 with TRBJ2-3; 10 bases match TRBD2. CDR3 size: 14 residues. The germline gives CDR1 SGHTA, CDR2 FQGTGA. Trimming removed 5 bases from V and 5 bases from J; junction bases left unmatched: 4. Here the CDR3 DNA reads TGTGCCAGCAGCCCAGGGACTAGCGAAGATACGCAGTATTTT. It yields the protein CASSPGTSEDTQYF.

CDR3 coding DNA: TGCAGCGCCCGCGGGGGGGGGTCCTCCTACAATGAGCAGTTCTTC. This translates into CSARGGGSSYNEQFF. The rearrangement links TRBV29-1 to TRBJ2-1, with 9 bases that match TRBD2. After removal of 7 bases from V and 0 bases from J, the junction contained 7 bases not matched to a gene. The CDR3 extends over 15 amino acids. Per the germline V gene, CDR1 is SQVTM and CDR2 is ANQGSEA.

Concerning this clonotype itself: A much larger clone lies one base from this, so it may be a read error. The chain uses TRBV7-9 and TRBJ2-1, with 8 bases matching TRBD2. The CDR3 loop spans 16 amino acids. Germline CDR1 is SEHNR and CDR2 is FQNEAQ (reference sequence). CDR3 nucleotide sequence: TGTGCCAGCAGCTCCCTTAGCGGGACAACCTACAATGAGCAGTCCTTC. The encoded protein is CASSSLSGTTYNEQSF.

This clonotype was detected ten times or more. V usage is TRBV5-1 and J usage is TRBJ2-7, with D uncertain. Germline lookup yields CDR1 SGHRS and CDR2 YFSETQ. The CDR3 runs to 11 residues. The germline V and J ends were trimmed by 5 bases and 3 bases, with 6 bases remaining between them. DNA of the CDR3: TGCGCCAGCAGGCTCTACTACGAGCAGTACTTC. Amino acid sequence: CASRLYYEQYF.

Concerning this clonotype itself: At one of its ends the junction is not consistent with the germline gene, which may arise from a read error. The CDR3 sequence: CASREQGNTKAFF. CDR3 nucleotide sequence: TGTGCCAGCAGAGAACAGGGGAACACTAAAGCTTTCTTT. The V and J genes are TRBV12-3 or TRBV12-4 and TRBJ1-1; 7 bases are shared with TRBD1. The CDR3 sequence is 13 residues long.

Only a few counts were recorded for this clonotype. This chain joins TRBV27 and TRBJ2-7, with a weak D call TRBD1 (5 bases). Germline-derived CDR1 and CDR2 are MNHEY and SMNVEV (reference sequence). Trimming removed 0 bases from V and 3 bases from J, with 15 bases in between. The CDR3 is made up of 16 amino acids. CDR3 bases: TGTGCCAGCAGTTTATCCGGCAGGGTTAGTAGCTACGAGCAGTACTTC. Amino acid sequence: CASSLSGRVSSYEQYF.

This clonotype was found a few times. The gene calls are TRBV7-8 and TRBJ2-3; 7 nucleotides line up with TRBD1. Germline V gene lookup returns CDR1 SGHVS and CDR2 FQNEAQ. V lost 8 bases and J lost 2; bases outside the gene matches: 13. This CDR3 contains 16 residues. As DNA, the CDR3 is TGTGCCAGCGGTCGATCGGGACAGACCCCCACAGATACGCAGTATTTT. This codes for CASGRSGQTPTDTQYF.

This clonotype was observed at least ten times. The V call is TRBV3-1, the J call TRBJ2-7; tentative D call: TRBD2 (6 bases). Germline-derived CDR1 and CDR2 are LGHDT and YNNKEL (reference sequence). V was cut by 4 bases and J by 7 bases, with 17 bases left in between. The CDR3 spans 14 residues. The CDR3, as DNA: TGTGCCAGCAGCCCCGTCGGGGCGGGACGTGAGCAGTACTTC. Translating it yields CASSPVGAGREQYF.

This clonotype was counted at least ten times. The CDR3 nucleotides are TGTGCCAGCAGCCAGCTAGCGGGAGCTAGGTACAATGAGCAGTTCTTC. Its translation is CASSQLAGARYNEQFF. The chain recombines TRBV14 with TRBJ2-1, with 10 bases identical to TRBD2. The V gene's germline CDR1 is SGHDN and CDR2 FVKESK. Unmatched junction bases numbered 6, after V lost 3 bases and J lost 4 bases. This CDR3 comprises 16 residues.

This clonotype was observed at least ten times. The chain joins TRBV20-1 to TRBJ2-5, with unresolved D. V lost 1 base and J lost 1, with 4 bases in between. The CDR3 length is 12 residues. Per germline, CDR1 DFQATT and CDR2 SNEGSKA (reference sequence). CDR3 protein: CSARALQETQYF. The CDR3 DNA reads TGCAGTGCTAGAGCCCTCCAAGAGACCCAGTACTTC.

This clonotype was detected many times. V gene TRBV5-1 combines with J gene TRBJ2-1; D not certain. V lost 1 base and J lost 3, with 11 bases in between. Looked up from germline, CDR1 is SGHRS and CDR2 is YFSETQ. This CDR3 comprises 15 residues. The CDR3 spells CASSLSGNLYNEQFF. CDR3 coding DNA: TGCGCCAGCAGCTTGTCCGGAAACCTCTACAATGAGCAGTTCTTC.

V gene TRBV13 combines with J gene TRBJ2-3, with a possible D match to TRBD2 (5 bases). CDR3 size: 17 residues. Trimming took 3 bases from V and 1 from J, leaving 17 bases between them. Germline values: CDR1 PRHDT, CDR2 FYEKMQ (reference sequence). CDR3 region: CASSFVEGSTRTDTQYF. Here the CDR3 DNA reads TGTGCCAGCAGCTTCGTGGAAGGGAGCACGCGCACAGATACGCAGTATTTT.

This clonotype was counted ten times or more. This chain joins TRBV7-2 and TRBJ2-1; 13 bases align to TRBD2. Germline V CDR1 and CDR2: SGHTA, FQGNSA. Trimming took 3 bases from V and 10 from J; bases not matched to a gene: 6. The CDR3 loop spans 15 amino acids. Here the CDR3 DNA reads TGTGCCAGCAGCTTCTGGACTAGCGGGAGTGGAGAGCAGTTCTTC. Amino acids: CASSFWTSGSGEQFF.

This clonotype was recorded at least ten times. The chain employs TRBV24-1 and TRBJ1-2; D is unresolved. The CDR3 is made up of 13 amino acids. Trimming removed 5 bases at V and 3 bases at J, with 9 bases between. Germline CDR1 is KGHDR and CDR2 is SFDVKD. CDR3 loop: CATSAHRDYGYTF. As DNA, the CDR3 is TGTGCCACCAGTGCCCACCGGGACTATGGCTACACCTTC.